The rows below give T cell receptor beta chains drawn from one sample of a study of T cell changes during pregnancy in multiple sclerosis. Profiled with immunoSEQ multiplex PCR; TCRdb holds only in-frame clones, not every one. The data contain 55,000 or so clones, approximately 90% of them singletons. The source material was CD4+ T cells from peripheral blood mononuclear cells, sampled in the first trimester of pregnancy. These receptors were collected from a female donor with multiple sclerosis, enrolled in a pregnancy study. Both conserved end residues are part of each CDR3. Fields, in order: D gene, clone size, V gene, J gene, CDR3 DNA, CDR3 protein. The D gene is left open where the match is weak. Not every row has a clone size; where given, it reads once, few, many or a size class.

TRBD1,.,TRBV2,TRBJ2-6,TGTGCCAGCAGTAGACAGGGGGCGAGTAAGGGCTCTGGGGCCAACGTCCTGACTTTC,CASSRQGASKGSGANVLTF
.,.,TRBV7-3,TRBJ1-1,TGTGCCAGCAGCAAGGTCCAGGGTTCCACTGAAGCTTTCTTT,CASSKVQGSTEAFF
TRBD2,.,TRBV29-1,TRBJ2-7,TGCAGCGCCGGAGGCGGGAGCTCCTACGAGCAGTACTTC,CSAGGGSSYEQYF
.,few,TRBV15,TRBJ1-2,TGTGCCACCAGCACTGGGGCGGCGGACTATGGCTACACCTTC,CATSTGAADYGYTF
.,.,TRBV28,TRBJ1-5,TGTGCCAGTACTGGACAGTTCTTTAATCAGCCCCAGCATTTT,CASTGQFFNQPQHF
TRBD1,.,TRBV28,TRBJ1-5,TGTGCCAGCAAGCGAGGGACAGGGGATTCTCAGCCCCAGCATTTT,CASKRGTGDSQPQHF
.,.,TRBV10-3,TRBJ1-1,TGTGCCATCTCCGGGAGGGGTACTGAAGCTTTCTTT,CAISGRGTEAFF
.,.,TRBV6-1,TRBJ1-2,TGTGCCAGCAGTGAACCTGGCCACCCCTTCGGCTACACCTTC,CASSEPGHPFGYTF
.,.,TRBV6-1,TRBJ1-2,TGTGCCAGCACCGTAACAGGATATGGCTACACCTTC,CASTVTGYGYTF
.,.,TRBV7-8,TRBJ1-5,TGTGCCAGCAGCTTAGTCCCGGGGTTGGGGCAGCCCCAGCATTTT,CASSLVPGLGQPQHF
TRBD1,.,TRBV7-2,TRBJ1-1,TGTGCCAGCAGCCTCGAGACAGGGTTCGGTACTGAAGCTTTCTTT,CASSLETGFGTEAFF
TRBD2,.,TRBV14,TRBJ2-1,TGTGCCAGCAGCCAGCTTGGGAAAGTAACTGCTAGCGGGGTGTACAATGAGCAGTTCTTC,CASSQLGKVTASGVYNEQFF
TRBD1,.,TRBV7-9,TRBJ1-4,TGTGCCAGCAGCCCAGGGGGCCGGGAAAAACTGTTTTTT,CASSPGGREKLFF
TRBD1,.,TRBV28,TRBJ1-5,TGTGCCAGCAGCTCGGCGGGGACAGTATACAATCAGCCCCAGCATTTT,CASSSAGTVYNQPQHF
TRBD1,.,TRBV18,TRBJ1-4,TGTGCCAGCTCAATGGGGACAGGGTATGAAAAACTGTTTTTT,CASSMGTGYEKLFF
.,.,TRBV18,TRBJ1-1,TGTGCCAGCTCACCACCAACGGGGGTATGGGTTGAAGCTTTCTTT,CASSPPTGVWVEAFF
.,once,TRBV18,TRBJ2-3,TGTGCCAGCTCACCTAGCGGAGTTGACACAGATACGCAGTATTTT,CASSPSGVDTDTQYF